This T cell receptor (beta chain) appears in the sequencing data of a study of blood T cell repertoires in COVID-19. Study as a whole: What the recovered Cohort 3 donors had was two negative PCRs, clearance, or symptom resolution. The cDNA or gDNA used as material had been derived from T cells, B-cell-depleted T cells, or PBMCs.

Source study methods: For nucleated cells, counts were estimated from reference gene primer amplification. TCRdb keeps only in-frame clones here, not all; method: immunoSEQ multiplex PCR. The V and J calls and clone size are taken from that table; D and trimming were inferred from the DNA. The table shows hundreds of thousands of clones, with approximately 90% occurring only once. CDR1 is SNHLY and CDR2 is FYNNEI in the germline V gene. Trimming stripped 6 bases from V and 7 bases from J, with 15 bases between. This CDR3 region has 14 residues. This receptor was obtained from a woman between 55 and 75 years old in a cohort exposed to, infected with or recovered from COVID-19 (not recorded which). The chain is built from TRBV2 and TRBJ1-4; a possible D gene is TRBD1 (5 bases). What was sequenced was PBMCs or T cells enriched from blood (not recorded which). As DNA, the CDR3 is TGTGCCAGCAGGGTTTCAGGGTTAGGTGAAAAACTGTTTTTT. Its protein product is CASRVSGLGEKLFF.